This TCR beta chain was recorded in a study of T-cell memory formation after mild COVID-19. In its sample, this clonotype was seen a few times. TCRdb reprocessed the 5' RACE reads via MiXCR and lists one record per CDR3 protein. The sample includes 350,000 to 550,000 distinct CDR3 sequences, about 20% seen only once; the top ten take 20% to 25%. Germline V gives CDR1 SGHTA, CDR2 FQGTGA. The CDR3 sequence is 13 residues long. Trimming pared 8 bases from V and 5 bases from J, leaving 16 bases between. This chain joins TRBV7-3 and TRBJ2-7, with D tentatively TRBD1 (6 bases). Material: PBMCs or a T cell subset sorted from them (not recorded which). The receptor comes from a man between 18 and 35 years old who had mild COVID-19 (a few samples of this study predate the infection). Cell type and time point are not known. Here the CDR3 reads CASGNPNRDEQYF. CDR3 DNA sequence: TGTGCCAGCGGAAATCCTAACAGGGACGAGCAGTACTTC.